What follows are 22 T cell receptor beta chains derived from one specimen sequenced in a study of T-cell memory formation after mild COVID-19. Each CDR3 protein is one row after TCRdb ran MiXCR on the 5' RACE reads. The table shows about 430,000 distinct CDR3 sequences, with under 20% occurring only once. Sequenced sample: PBMCs or a T cell subset sorted from them (not recorded which). The receptors were gathered from a young man who had mild COVID-19 (a few samples of this study predate the infection). Cell type and time point are not known.

This clonotype was picked up a small number of times. This rearrangement joins TRBV5-1 to TRBJ2-3, with D tentatively TRBD1 or TRBD2 (5 bases each). The CDR3 is 14 amino acids. V was pared by 2 bases and J by 2 bases, with 9 bases between. CDR1 SGHRS and CDR2 YFSETQ come from the germline V gene. The CDR3 bases are TGCGCCAGCAGCTTCTGGGGGTACACAGATACGCAGTATTTT. Its translation: CASSFWGYTDTQYF.

This CDR3 is CATSDSVTNTGELFF. The CDR3 DNA is TGTGCCACCAGTGATTCTGTTACGAACACCGGGGAGCTGTTTTTT. This chain connects TRBV24-1 to TRBJ2-2, with D unclear. The V gene's germline CDR1 is KGHDR and CDR2 SFDVKD. Trimming pared 2 bases from V and 0 bases from J, leaving 6 bases between. This CDR3 spans 15 amino acids.

This clonotype turned up a few times. The chain couples TRBV20-1 to TRBJ1-2; 10 nucleotides align to TRBD1. V was pared by 5 bases and J by 0 bases, with 12 bases of the junction left unmatched. CDR1 and CDR2 from the germline V gene are DFQATT and SNEGSKA (reference sequence). This CDR3 is built from 17 residues. The CDR3 here is CSAPGTGAQLANYGYTF. Here the CDR3 DNA reads TGCAGTGCTCCCGGGACAGGGGCCCAACTAGCTAACTATGGCTACACCTTC.

This clonotype was seen ten or more times. The genes are TRBV3-1 and TRBJ2-1, with D perhaps TRBD1 (6 bases). The CDR3 length is 14 residues. CDR1 and CDR2 (germline): LGHDT, YNNKEL (reference sequence). Trimming shortened V by 2 bases and J by 3 bases, and 8 bases separated the two germline ends. As DNA, the CDR3 is TGTGCCAGCAGCCAATCGGACAGCTACAATGAGCAGTTCTTC. Protein product: CASSQSDSYNEQFF.

This clonotype is a singleton in its sample. This chain links TRBV30 with TRBJ1-2, with D perhaps TRBD1 (6 bases). Trimming left V 5 bases short and J 5 bases short, with 12 bases between. Germline loops: CDR1 GTSNPN, CDR2 SVGIG (reference sequence). This CDR3 is built from 12 residues. The CDR3 DNA reads as TGTGCCTGGGGACGGGGGGCTTATGGCTACACCTTC. This codes for CAWGRGAYGYTF.

Comments on this clonotype: Germline and junction disagree at one end, which may indicate a read error. The rearrangement uses TRBV13 and TRBJ1-6, with D maybe TRBD1 (5 bases). Germline V gives CDR1 PRHDT, CDR2 FYEKMQ (reference sequence). The CDR3 runs 16 residues. The CDR3 region has the DNA TGTGCCAGCAGATTAGAAGGGACGAACCATAATTCACCCCTCCACTTT. Translated, it gives CASRLEGTNHNSPLHF.

This chain joins TRBV21-1 and TRBJ1-1; the table's D call, TRBD1, has no DNA check behind it. TRBV21-1 is given as a pseudogene. The CDR3 has 15 residues. CDR3 nucleotides: TGTGCCAGCAGCAAAACAGGGGCCGTAGGCACTGAAGCTTTCTTT. Its translation is CASSKTGAVGTEAFF.

V usage is TRBV24-1 and J usage is TRBJ1-5, with D tentatively TRBD1 (6 bases). The V end lost 5 bases, the J end lost 6 bases, and 13 bases lay between the germline ends. Germline-derived CDR1 and CDR2 are KGHDR and SFDVKD. The CDR3 is 14 residues long. The DNA of the CDR3 is TGTGCCACCAGTGCCAGGGGTTCAGGTCAGCCCCAGCATTTT. Translation: CATSARGSGQPQHF.

This clonotype was counted between two and nine times. The genes are TRBV2 and TRBJ2-1; D unclear. V lost 1 base to trimming and J lost 8 bases, with 3 bases between them. CDR1 and CDR2 from the germline V gene are SNHLY and FYNNEI. The CDR3 runs 11 residues. The CDR3 DNA reads TGTGCCAGCAGTGAAGGCTATGAGCAGTTCTTC. Its translation is CASSEGYEQFF.

This clonotype was detected a few times. CDR3 protein: CSAGGASEETQYF. The CDR3 nucleotides read TGCAGTGCGGGGGGGGCCTCTGAAGAGACCCAGTACTTC. The chain employs TRBV20-1 and TRBJ2-5, with D maybe TRBD2 (7 bases). The CDR3 has 13 amino acids. Trimming took 6 bases from V and 3 from J, leaving 14 bases between them. Germline CDR1 DFQATT, CDR2 SNEGSKA (reference sequence).

This rearrangement joins TRBV6-2 or TRBV6-3 to TRBJ2-7; no clear D. The CDR3 runs 14 residues. V was pared by 3 bases and J by 1 base, with 10 bases between. Germline CDR1 and CDR2: MNHEY and SVGEGT. CDR3 DNA sequence: TGTGCCAGCAGTTATGATCGCGCATCCTACGAGCAGTACGTC. Translating gives CASSYDRASYEQYV.

The chain combines TRBV28 with TRBJ2-5, with 12 positions matching TRBD2. The CDR3 has 17 residues. Unmatched junction bases numbered 6, after V lost 2 bases and J lost 2 bases. Germline V gene data show CDR1 as MDHEN and CDR2 as SYDVKM. CDR3 nucleotide sequence: TGTGCCAGCAGTTTAAATATAGGGACTAGCGGGCAAGAGACCCAGTACTTC. Translated, it gives CASSLNIGTSGQETQYF.

J is TRBJ1-1 and V is TRBV20-1; D call uncertain. The germline gives CDR1 DFQATT, CDR2 SNEGSKA (reference sequence). This CDR3 comprises 15 residues. Trimming pared 3 bases from V and 1 base from J, leaving 15 bases between. The CDR3 is CSASSGVHGNTEAFF. The CDR3 DNA sequence: TGCAGTGCTAGTTCGGGTGTACACGGGAACACTGAAGCTTTCTTT.

This clonotype showed up just a few times. The gene calls are TRBV7-8 and TRBJ1-5; D is undetermined. Germline CDR1 SGHVS, CDR2 FQNEAQ. This CDR3 is built from 14 residues. Trimming removed 5 bases at V and 7 bases at J, with 15 bases between. Written as DNA, the CDR3 is TGTGCCAGCAGCGCAGCGGAGGGAAGGCAGCCCCAGCATTTT. This sequence encodes CASSAAEGRQPQHF. Full variable domain (remainder filled in from reference TRBV7-8 and TRBJ1-5): GAGVSQSPRYKVAKRGQDVALRCDPISGHVSLFWYQQALGQGPEFLTYFQNEAQLDKSGLPSDRFFAERPEGSVSTLKIQRTQQEDSAVYLCASSAAEGRQPQHFGDGTRLSIL.

The rearrangement joins TRBV4-3 to TRBJ2-1; D remains unclear. Trimming took off 0 bases at V and 4 bases at J, with 7 bases between the two ends. Germline CDR1 is LGHNA and CDR2 is YSLEER. The CDR3 spans 14 residues. The CDR3 DNA follows: TGCGCCAGCAGCCAAGATCGACTTTACAATGAGCAGTTCTTC. This sequence encodes CASSQDRLYNEQFF.

This chain uses TRBV6-2 or TRBV6-3 with TRBJ2-7, with D possibly matching TRBD1 (6 bases). Trimming removed 6 bases from V and 4 bases from J, with 16 bases in between. The germline V gene has CDR1 MNHEY and CDR2 SVGEGT. CDR3 length equals 14 residues. This chain's CDR3 is CASRGLRGWYEQYF. CDR3 in DNA: TGTGCCAGCAGAGGTCTCAGGGGCTGGTACGAGCAGTACTTC.

Only a few counts were recorded for this clonotype. The chain couples TRBV6-5 to TRBJ1-6, with 10 bases identical to TRBD1. The V and J ends lost 7 bases and 9 bases, in that order; junction bases with no gene match: 9. Germline V lookup: CDR1 MNHEY, CDR2 SVGAGI. The CDR3 runs to 15 residues. The CDR3 sequence is CASTLRDRGFSPLHF. Written as DNA, the CDR3 is TGTGCCAGCACCCTCCGGGACAGGGGTTTTTCACCCCTCCACTTT.

The chain employs TRBV20-1 and TRBJ2-3; possibly TRBD1 for D (6 bases). Germline V gene sequence: CDR1 DFQATT, CDR2 SNEGSKA (reference sequence). CDR3 length: 15 amino acids. Trimming took 0 bases from V and 0 from J, leaving 10 bases between them. The CDR3: CSARDVGQSTDTQYF. As DNA, the CDR3 is TGCAGTGCTAGAGACGTAGGACAGAGCACAGATACGCAGTATTTT.

This rearrangement joins TRBV20-1 to TRBJ2-7; possibly TRBD1 for D (6 bases). Germline V gene data show CDR1 as DFQATT and CDR2 as SNEGSKA (reference sequence). V was cut by 3 bases and J by 1 base, with 13 bases left in between. CDR3 length equals 14 residues. CDR3 sequence (DNA): TGCAGTGCTAGGAAGGACAGCTCATCCTACGAGCAGTACTTC. The encoded protein is CSARKDSSSYEQYF.

The chain uses TRBV7-2 and TRBJ2-7; 7 bases align to TRBD1. Trimming cost V 0 bases and J 6 bases; bases outside gene matches: 2. The CDR3 has 13 amino acids. The germline CDR1 and CDR2 sequences are SGHTA and FQGNSA. CDR3 sequence: CASSLAHRGEQYV. The DNA for the CDR3 is TGTGCCAGCAGCTTAGCGCACAGGGGCGAGCAGTACGTC.

The genes are TRBV2 and TRBJ2-2; 9 nucleotides align to TRBD2. In germline, CDR1 is SNHLY, CDR2 FYNNEI. This CDR3 is built from 15 residues. J lost 5 bases, V lost 8 bases, and 9 bases had no gene match. The CDR3 loop reads CASRWASGMTGELFF. The DNA of the CDR3 is TGTGCCAGCCGATGGGCTAGCGGGATGACCGGGGAGCTGTTTTTT.

This clonotype was counted between two and nine times. The CDR3 bases are TGTGCCAGCAGCGCACAGGGAGCTGAGACTGAAGCTTTCTTT. The encoded protein is CASSAQGAETEAFF. This chain joins TRBV7-3 and TRBJ1-1, with a weak D call TRBD1 (6 bases). The V and J ends lost 5 bases and 5 bases respectively, with 15 bases between them. Germline CDR1 and CDR2: SGHTA and FQGTGA. This CDR3 is built from 14 residues.